Listed here are 21 T cell receptor beta chains from one sample, sequenced in a study of T cell responses to AZD1222 COVID-19 vaccine. The method was immunoSEQ multiplex PCR; TCRdb's version includes in-frame clones alone and lacks a portion of them. The sample shows roughly 130,000 clones, about nine tenths of them seen only once. The material was peripheral blood, obtained on day 0 of AZD1222 vaccination. The receptors come from an adult in good health.

V is TRBV18 and J is TRBJ2-1, with 8 bases identical to TRBD1. Germline values: CDR1 KGHSH, CDR2 LQKENI. V trimming: 2 bases; J trimming: 5 bases; junction bases outside the gene matches: 2. The CDR3 is 14 residues long. The CDR3: CASSPTGGHNEQFF. DNA of the CDR3: TGTGCCAGCTCACCAACAGGGGGTCACAATGAGCAGTTCTTC.

The chain combines TRBV7-2 with TRBJ2-7, with 10 bases that match TRBD2. The CDR3 contains 16 residues. Per germline, CDR1 SGHTA and CDR2 FQGNSA. V trimming: 5 bases; J trimming: 1 base; junction bases outside the gene matches: 8. CDR3 DNA sequence: TGTGCCAGCAGCCTCATAGCGGGGGGACCATCCTACGAGCAGTACTTC. Translation: CASSLIAGGPSYEQYF.

The V call is TRBV28, the J call TRBJ2-5; a weak D match, TRBD2 (6 bases). This CDR3 comprises 14 residues. The germline gives CDR1 MDHEN, CDR2 SYDVKM. V shed 2 bases and J shed 1 base, with 8 bases lying between them. The CDR3 region has the DNA TGTGCCAGCAGTTTAGCGGGACCCCAAGAGACCCAGTACTTC. It encodes CASSLAGPQETQYF.

This clone showed up just once. The V gene is TRBV15, the J gene TRBJ1-4, with 7 bases matching TRBD1. CDR1 LNHNV and CDR2 YYDKDF come from the germline V gene (reference sequence). Trimming cost V 6 bases and J 5 bases; bases outside gene matches: 9. This CDR3 contains 15 residues. For the CDR3, the DNA is TGTGCCACCAGTGGGGACAGCGAGACCAATGAAAAACTGTTTTTT. It translates to CATSGDSETNEKLFF.

The chain combines TRBV27 with TRBJ2-3, with TRBD2 matching 9 bases. V shed 3 bases and J 5 bases; nucleotides not matched to a gene: 21. CDR3 length: 20 residues. Germline V gene sequence: CDR1 MNHEY, CDR2 SMNVEV (reference sequence). The CDR3 DNA reads as TGTGCCAGCAGTTTCTCTCCTGGTAGCGGGGGATGGAGGGCTGAAGATACGCAGTATTTT. Its protein is CASSFSPGSGGWRAEDTQYF.

The chain couples TRBV7-8 to TRBJ1-1; a possible D gene is TRBD1 (5 bases). V lost 7 bases to trimming and J lost 0 bases, with 12 bases between them. The CDR3 totals 14 residues. CDR1 is SGHVS and CDR2 is FQNEAQ in the germline V gene. CDR3 bases: TGTGCCAGCATCCAGGACACCGTGAACACTGAAGCTTTCTTT. The encoded protein is CASIQDTVNTEAFF.

The DNA for the CDR3 is TGTGCCAGCAGCCGAGGGAGGGGCCCCGTGAACGAGCAGTACTTC. Protein: CASSRGRGPVNEQYF. The V and J genes are TRBV2 and TRBJ2-7; 7 nucleotides match TRBD2. The CDR3 totals 15 residues. Germline loops: CDR1 SNHLY, CDR2 FYNNEI. The junction had 13 bases not matched to a gene; V was cut back by 6 bases and J by 5 bases.

A word on this clone: This sample also contains other DNA sequences that code for the same CDR3. The chain uses TRBV14 and TRBJ2-1, with D hard to call. The ends were cut back, 0 bases at V and 9 bases at J, with 6 bases in the middle. This CDR3 comprises 12 residues. CDR1 and CDR2 from the germline V gene are SGHDN and FVKESK. CDR3 residues: CASSQDRVEQFF. Written as DNA, the CDR3 is TGTGCCAGCAGCCAAGATAGAGTTGAGCAGTTCTTC.

The chain recombines TRBV4-2 with TRBJ2-6, with D unresolved. CDR3 length: 19 amino acids. Germline CDR1 is LGHNA and CDR2 is YNFKEQ. V gave up 2 bases and J gave up 0 bases, with 17 bases separating them. The CDR3 spells CASSQTPGQAHSGANVLTF. CDR3 in DNA: TGTGCCAGCAGCCAAACCCCGGGCCAAGCACACTCTGGGGCCAACGTCCTGACTTTC.

The genes are TRBV5-1 and TRBJ2-3, with D maybe TRBD1 (5 bases). Germline CDR1 reads SGHRS; CDR2 reads YFSETQ. The CDR3 is made up of 15 amino acids. Between the trimmed V and J ends, which lost 4 bases and 3 bases, there was a span of 15 bases. The CDR3 is CASSPQGVRTDTQYF. CDR3 sequence (DNA): TGCGCCAGCAGCCCCCAAGGGGTTCGGACAGATACGCAGTATTTT.

V is TRBV19 and J is TRBJ2-5, with a possible D match to TRBD2 (6 bases). V lost 4 bases to trimming and J lost 5 bases, with 14 bases between them. Germline lookup yields CDR1 LNHDA and CDR2 SQIVND (reference sequence). This CDR3 contains 14 residues. CDR3 DNA sequence: TGTGCCAGTAGTAAAGGGACTTGGGGGGAGACCCAGTACTTC. Amino acid sequence: CASSKGTWGETQYF.

CDR3 nucleotides: TGTGCCAGCAGCTCAGGGGTTGGGCAGTACTTC. Protein product: CASSSGVGQYF. This sequence joins TRBV5-4 and TRBJ2-7, with D tentatively TRBD1 (6 bases). V lost 3 bases to trimming and J lost 9 bases, with 10 bases between them. The length of the CDR3 is 11 residues. CDR1 is SGHNT, CDR2 YYREEE, per germline (reference sequence).

The V gene is TRBV28, the J gene TRBJ1-2; TRBD1 might be the D (5 bases). This CDR3 contains 13 residues. Germline assignment: CDR1 MDHEN and CDR2 SYDVKM. V was trimmed by 2 bases and J by 4 bases, leaving 8 bases between them. CDR3 loop: CASSLGGTYGYTF. Here the CDR3 DNA reads TGTGCCAGCAGTTTAGGGGGTACCTATGGCTACACCTTC.

This rearrangement joins TRBV5-6 to TRBJ1-1, with 9 nucleotides matching TRBD1. The CDR3 has 15 residues. Germline V gene sequence: CDR1 SGHDT, CDR2 YYEEEE. The junction had 11 bases not matched to a gene; V was cut back by 4 bases and J by 7 bases. CDR3 coding DNA: TGTGCCAGCAGCCGAAACGAACAGGGGGCTGGTGAAGCTTTCTTT. It is translated as CASSRNEQGAGEAFF.

CDR3 DNA: TGTGCCAGCTCCTTCGGGGCAGGGACAGCGTTCAAGGGAGTTCTCTCTGGAAACACCATATATTTT. Its protein is CASSFGAGTAFKGVLSGNTIYF. The rearrangement links TRBV28 to TRBJ1-3; TRBD1 agrees at 7 bases. Germline-derived CDR1 and CDR2 are MDHEN and SYDVKM. This CDR3 contains 22 residues. With V trimmed by 8 bases and J by 0 bases, 28 bases remained unmatched. Supplemented by reference TRBV28 and TRBJ1-3, the full variable domain reads DVKVTQSSRYLVKRTGEKVFLECVQDMDHENMFWYRQDPGLGLRLIYFSYDVKMKEKGDIPEGYSVSREKKERFSLILESASTNQTSMYLCASSFGAGTAFKGVLSGNTIYFGEGSWLTVV.

V gene TRBV6-5 combines with J gene TRBJ1-2; 7 nucleotides agree with TRBD1. Germline assignment: CDR1 MNHEY and CDR2 SVGAGI. CDR3 length: 13 residues. V lost 5 bases and J lost 2; bases outside the gene matches: 2. The CDR3 coding sequence is TGTGCCAGCAGTCCACAGGGGAACTATGGCTACACCTTC. Protein: CASSPQGNYGYTF.

V is TRBV5-1 and J is TRBJ2-2; D unresolved. V lost 0 bases and J lost 1, with 4 bases in between. The CDR3 consists of 14 residues. Germline V CDR1 and CDR2: SGHRS, YFSETQ. CDR3 amino acids: CASSLGMNTGELFF. In nucleotides, the CDR3 is TGCGCCAGCAGCTTGGGTATGAACACCGGGGAGCTGTTTTTT. The full variable domain, completed using reference TRBV5-1 and TRBJ2-2, is KAGVTQTPRYLIKTRGQQVTLSCSPISGHRSVSWYQQTPGQGLQFLFEYFSETQRNKGNFPGRFSGRQFSNSRSEMNVSTLELGDSALYLCASSLGMNTGELFFGEGSRLTVL.

The V gene is TRBV9, the J gene TRBJ1-2, with no clear D. This CDR3 is built from 16 residues. Between the trimmed V and J ends, which lost 5 bases and 0 bases, there was a span of 17 bases. Germline V gene lookup returns CDR1 SGDLS and CDR2 YYNGEE. Written as DNA, the CDR3 is TGTGCCAGCAGAGCTCAGCCGGCGATCACTAACTATGGCTACACCTTC. Translated: CASRAQPAITNYGYTF. The full variable domain, its missing parts supplied by reference TRBV9 and TRBJ1-2, is DSGVTQTPKHLITATGQRVTLRCSPRSGDLSVYWYQQSLDQGLQFLIQYYNGEERAKGNILERFSAQQFPDLHSELNLSSLELGDSALYFCASRAQPAITNYGYTFGSGTRLTVV.

J is TRBJ1-3 and V is TRBV28; 8 bases fit TRBD1. Trimming removed 10 bases from V and 4 bases from J; junction bases left unmatched: 9. CDR1 is MDHEN and CDR2 is SYDVKM in the germline V gene. The length of the CDR3 is 14 residues. The CDR3 here is CAIRQGANGNTIYF. DNA of the CDR3: TGTGCCATACGTCAGGGGGCTAACGGAAACACCATATATTTT.

V gene TRBV7-8 combines with J gene TRBJ2-1; D ambiguous. The V end was cut by 1 base, the J end by 4 bases, with 11 bases between. This CDR3 spans 15 amino acids. Germline V lookup: CDR1 SGHVS, CDR2 FQNEAQ. CDR3 DNA sequence: TGTGCCAGCAGCTTAGGGGGTGGGCTATACAATGAGCAGTTCTTC. As protein: CASSLGGGLYNEQFF.

This rearrangement joins TRBV27 to TRBJ2-1; D may be TRBD2 (5 bases). This CDR3 spans 12 amino acids. The V end was cut by 7 bases, the J end by 15 bases, with 19 bases between. Per the germline V gene, CDR1 is MNHEY and CDR2 is SMNVEV (reference sequence). This chain's CDR3 is CASTPGVGAGFF. Here the CDR3 DNA reads TGTGCCAGCACTCCCGGTGTGGGCGCGGGGTTCTTC.